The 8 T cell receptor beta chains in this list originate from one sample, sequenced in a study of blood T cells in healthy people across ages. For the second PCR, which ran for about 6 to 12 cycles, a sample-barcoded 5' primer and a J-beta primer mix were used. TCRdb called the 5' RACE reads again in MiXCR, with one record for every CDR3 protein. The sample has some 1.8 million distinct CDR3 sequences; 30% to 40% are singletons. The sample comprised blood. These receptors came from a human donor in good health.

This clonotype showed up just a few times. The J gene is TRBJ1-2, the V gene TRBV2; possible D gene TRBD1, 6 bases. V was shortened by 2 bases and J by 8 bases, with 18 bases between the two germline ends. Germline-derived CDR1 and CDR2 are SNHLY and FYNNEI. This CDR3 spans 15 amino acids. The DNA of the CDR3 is TGTGCCAGCAGTGAATTGGGGGGCGCAGCCTCCGGCTACACCTTC. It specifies CASSELGGAASGYTF.

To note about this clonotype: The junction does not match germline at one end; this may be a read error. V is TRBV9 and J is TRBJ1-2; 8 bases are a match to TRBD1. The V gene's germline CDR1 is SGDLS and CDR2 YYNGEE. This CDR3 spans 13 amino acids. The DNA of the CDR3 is TGTACCAGCAGTACGGGACAGGCTTATGGCTACACCTTC. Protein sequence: CTSSTGQAYGYTF.

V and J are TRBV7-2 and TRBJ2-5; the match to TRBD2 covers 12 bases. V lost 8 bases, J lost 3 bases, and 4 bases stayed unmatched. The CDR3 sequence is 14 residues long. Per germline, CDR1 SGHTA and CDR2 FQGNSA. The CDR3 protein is CASRLAGVKETQYF. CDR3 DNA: TGTGCCAGCCGACTAGCGGGGGTAAAAGAGACCCAGTACTTC.

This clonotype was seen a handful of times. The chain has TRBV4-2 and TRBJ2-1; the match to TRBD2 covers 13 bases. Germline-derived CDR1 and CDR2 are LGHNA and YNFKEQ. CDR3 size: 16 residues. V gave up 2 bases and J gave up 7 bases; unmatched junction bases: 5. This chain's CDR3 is CASSQPPGLAGNEQFF. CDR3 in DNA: TGTGCCAGCAGCCAACCCCCGGGACTAGCGGGGAATGAGCAGTTCTTC.

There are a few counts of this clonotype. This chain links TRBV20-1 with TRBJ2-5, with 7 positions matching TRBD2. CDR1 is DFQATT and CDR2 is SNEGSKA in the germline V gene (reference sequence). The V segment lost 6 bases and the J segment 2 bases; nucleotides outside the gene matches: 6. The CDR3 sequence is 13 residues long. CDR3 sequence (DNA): TGCAGTGCAGGGCGGGGACTACAAGAGACCCAGTACTTC. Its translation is CSAGRGLQETQYF.

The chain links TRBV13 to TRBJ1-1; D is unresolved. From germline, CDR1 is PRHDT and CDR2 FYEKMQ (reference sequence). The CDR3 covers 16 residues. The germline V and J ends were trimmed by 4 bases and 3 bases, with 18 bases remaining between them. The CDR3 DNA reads TGTGCCAGCAGCTCCTCCGGCGCGATTCGGGACACTGAAGCTTTCTTT. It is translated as CASSSSGAIRDTEAFF.

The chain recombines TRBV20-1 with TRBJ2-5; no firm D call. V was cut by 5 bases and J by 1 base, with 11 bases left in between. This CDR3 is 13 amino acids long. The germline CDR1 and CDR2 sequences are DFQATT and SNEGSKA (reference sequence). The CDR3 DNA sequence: TGCAGTGCTCCCATGGCGGCCCAAGAGACCCAGTACTTC. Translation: CSAPMAAQETQYF.

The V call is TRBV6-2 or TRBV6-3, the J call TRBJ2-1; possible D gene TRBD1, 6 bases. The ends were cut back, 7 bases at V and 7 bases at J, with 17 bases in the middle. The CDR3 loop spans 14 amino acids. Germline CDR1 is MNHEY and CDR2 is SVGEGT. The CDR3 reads CASTAAGARNEQFF. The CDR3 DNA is TGTGCCAGCACCGCTGCAGGGGCGCGAAATGAGCAGTTCTTC.